This entry lists 29 T cell receptor beta chains sequenced from one sample in a study of T cell responses to AZD1222 COVID-19 vaccine. Data came from immunoSEQ multiplex PCR; TCRdb stores just in-frame clones and leaves some out. The data hold 130,000 to 150,000 clones, with approximately 91% observed a single time. Sequences were derived from peripheral blood, sampled 28 days after the second AZD1222 dose. Receptor source: an adult who received the AZD1222 COVID-19 vaccine.

This sequence joins TRBV18 and TRBJ2-3; D may be TRBD1 (5 bases). This CDR3 comprises 13 residues. CDR1 and CDR2 (germline): KGHSH, LQKENI. V lost 6 bases and J lost 1, with 8 bases in between. The CDR3 loop reads CASSQGGTDTQYF. The CDR3 region has the DNA TGTGCCAGCTCCCAAGGGGGCACAGATACGCAGTATTTT.

This clone came up once. V usage is TRBV10-3 and J usage is TRBJ2-7, with D uncertain. V lost 3 bases and J lost 2, with 8 bases in between. From germline, CDR1 is ENHRY and CDR2 SYGVKD. The CDR3 spans 13 residues. DNA for the CDR3: TGTGCCATCAGTGATCAGGTCACCTACGAGCAGTACTTC. Translation gives CAISDQVTYEQYF.

This rearrangement joins TRBV6-5 to TRBJ1-2, with TRBD1 identical over 7 bases. The CDR3 spans 14 residues. Germline values: CDR1 MNHEY, CDR2 SVGAGI. The ends lost 0 bases at V and 7 bases at J; junction bases unmatched: 5. Here the CDR3 reads CASSYSEGAAGYTF. CDR3 nucleotides: TGTGCCAGCAGTTACTCGGAGGGGGCTGCTGGCTACACCTTC.

This clone was found a few times. The chain is built from TRBV6-5 and TRBJ1-5, with a weak D call TRBD1 (6 bases). Between the trimmed V and J ends, which lost 5 bases and 4 bases, there was a span of 15 bases. Germline CDR1 MNHEY, CDR2 SVGAGI. The CDR3 has 15 amino acids. The CDR3 region is CASSPRQALNQPQHF. CDR3 nucleotides: TGTGCCAGCAGTCCACGACAGGCCTTGAATCAGCCCCAGCATTTT.

The CDR3 nucleotides are TGTGCCAGTAGACTTCCGGGACAGCTTAACTATGGCTACACCTTC. Translation: CASRLPGQLNYGYTF. V usage is TRBV19 and J usage is TRBJ1-2; 7 nucleotides align to TRBD1. J gave up 1 base and V 6 bases, and 8 bases lay outside the gene matches. Looked up from germline, CDR1 is LNHDA and CDR2 is SQIVND (reference sequence). This CDR3 is built from 15 residues.

The J gene is TRBJ1-4, the V gene TRBV12-1; the table calls TRBD1, which could not be checked here. TRBV12-1 is flagged as a pseudogene. The CDR3 is 13 amino acids. The CDR3 sequence: CASTGDFNEKLFF. For the CDR3, the DNA is TGTGCCAGCACAGGGGATTTTAATGAAAAACTGTTTTTT.

The chain uses TRBV9 and TRBJ1-3; D uncertain. Trimming left V 2 bases short and J 1 base short, with 10 bases between. CDR1 SGDLS and CDR2 YYNGEE come from the germline V gene. CDR3 length: 15 residues. The CDR3 coding sequence is TGTGCCAGCAGCGTTGACGGGGATTCTGGAAACACCATATATTTT. Amino acids: CASSVDGDSGNTIYF.

This chain uses TRBV2 with TRBJ1-2; the D is unclear. This CDR3 has 16 amino acids. Germline V gene sequence: CDR1 SNHLY, CDR2 FYNNEI. Trimming left V 5 bases short and J 4 bases short, with 20 bases between. As DNA, the CDR3 is TGTGCCAGCAGTAAAGATATGATTTCTTTTCCCTATGGCTACACCTTC. It encodes CASSKDMISFPYGYTF.

The V call is TRBV21-1, the J call TRBJ2-7; TRBD2 reflects the table's D call only, with no check against the DNA. TRBV21-1 constitutes a pseudogene. The CDR3 sequence is 18 residues long. The CDR3 DNA is TGTGCCAGCAGCAACATAGCGGGACGGGACGAAGGGGCCTACGAGCAGTACTTC. Translating gives CASSNIAGRDEGAYEQYF.

The rearrangement links TRBV27 to TRBJ2-1; D might be TRBD2 (6 bases). Germline V gives CDR1 MNHEY, CDR2 SMNVEV (reference sequence). V lost 5 bases and J 6 bases, leaving 17 bases between the germline ends. The CDR3 totals 15 residues. CDR3 nucleotide sequence: TGTGCCAGCAGTCCGGGACTTGCCCCTTTCAATGAGCAGTTCTTC. Its translation: CASSPGLAPFNEQFF.

The V and J genes are TRBV27 and TRBJ1-5; D is undetermined. Per germline, CDR1 MNHEY and CDR2 SMNVEV (reference sequence). The V end lost 3 bases, the J end lost 0 bases, and 3 bases lay between the germline ends. The CDR3 has 13 amino acids. CDR3: CASSFSSNQPQHF. In DNA, the CDR3 is TGTGCCAGCAGTTTCTCTAGCAATCAGCCCCAGCATTTT.

This chain links TRBV19 with TRBJ2-3, with 14 bases aligning to TRBD2. Trimming at V came to 4 bases and at J to 1 base, leaving 7 bases not matched to a gene. This CDR3 has 18 residues. Germline V CDR1 and CDR2: LNHDA, SQIVND (reference sequence). The CDR3 loop is CASSTTPGLAGGTDTQYF. The CDR3, as DNA: TGTGCCAGTAGTACCACACCGGGACTAGCGGGGGGCACAGATACGCAGTATTTT.

DNA of the CDR3: TGTGCCAGCAGCCGCGGACAGGCGAACACTGAAGCTTTCTTT. Protein product: CASSRGQANTEAFF. J is TRBJ1-1 and V is TRBV7-9, with 7 positions matching TRBD1. The CDR3 covers 14 residues. Germline V gives CDR1 SEHNR, CDR2 FQNEAQ (reference sequence). V trimming: 5 bases; J trimming: 1 base; junction bases outside the gene matches: 4.

The chain joins TRBV3-1 (or the pseudogene TRBV3-2) to TRBJ1-2; D is perhaps TRBD1 (6 bases). Trimming removed 6 bases from V and 1 base from J, with 12 bases in between. CDR1 is LGHDT and CDR2 is YNNKEL in the germline V gene (reference sequence). The CDR3 runs 14 residues. CDR3 sequence: CASSRGWSNYGYTF. For the CDR3, the DNA is TGTGCCAGCAGTAGGGGGTGGAGTAACTATGGCTACACCTTC.

The chain is built from TRBV6-5 and TRBJ2-5, with 15 positions matching TRBD2. Germline V gene data show CDR1 as MNHEY and CDR2 as SVGAGI. This CDR3 is 15 amino acids long. The V segment lost 6 bases and the J segment 11 bases; nucleotides outside the gene matches: 10. The CDR3, as DNA: TGTGCCAGCAGCGAGGGGACTAGCGGGGGGACGCCTCAGTACTTC. This translates into CASSEGTSGGTPQYF.

This clone came up once. The V gene is TRBV1, the J gene TRBJ1-2. TRBV1 constitutes a pseudogene. The CDR3 loop spans 15 amino acids. The CDR3 coding sequence is TGCACCAGCAGCCGTGGCCGGGGGAGAAACTATGGCTACACCTTC. Its protein is CTSSRGRGRNYGYTF.

The rearrangement uses TRBV30 and TRBJ2-2; D not certain. This CDR3 region has 16 residues. CDR1 and CDR2 from the germline V gene are GTSNPN and SVGIG (reference sequence). The ends were cut back, 0 bases at V and 1 base at J, with 12 bases in the middle. The CDR3 loop reads CAWSVFGLLNTGELFF. The CDR3 DNA is TGTGCCTGGAGTGTCTTTGGGCTCTTGAACACCGGGGAGCTGTTTTTT.

The rearrangement links TRBV10-3 to TRBJ1-1, with a possible D match to TRBD1 (6 bases). CDR1 is ENHRY, CDR2 SYGVKD, per germline. Trimming stripped 9 bases from V and 4 bases from J, with 21 bases between. The CDR3 loop spans 15 amino acids. Here the CDR3 DNA reads TGTGCCATAAGTTCTGGGGGCGCGGAAATCACTGAAGCTTTCTTT. As protein: CAISSGGAEITEAFF.

This CDR3 is CASSPRPNSPLHF. The CDR3, as DNA: TGTGCCAGCAGCCCGAGGCCGAATTCACCCCTCCACTTT. V is TRBV3-1 (or the pseudogene TRBV3-2) and J is TRBJ1-6; D is unresolved. V lost 4 bases to trimming and J lost 7 bases, with 8 bases between them. The CDR3 runs to 13 residues. Germline CDR1 and CDR2: LGHDT and YNNKEL (reference sequence).

The rearrangement links TRBV4-1 to TRBJ2-1; a weak D match, TRBD2 (6 bases). V was trimmed by 1 base and J by 7 bases, leaving 20 bases between them. From germline, CDR1 is MGHRA and CDR2 YSYEKL. The CDR3 loop spans 17 amino acids. CDR3 in DNA: TGCGCCAGCAGCCAAGGCCGCCGAGGGGAAGGGAGGAATGAGCAGTTCTTC. This translates into CASSQGRRGEGRNEQFF.

The chain employs TRBV7-2 and TRBJ1-6, with D perhaps TRBD1 (5 bases). The CDR3 runs 15 residues. The V and J ends lost 2 bases and 7 bases respectively, with 12 bases between them. The germline gives CDR1 SGHTA, CDR2 FQGNSA. The CDR3 DNA follows: TGTGCCAGCAGCTTACGACAGACGGAAAATTCACCCCTCCACTTT. Amino acids: CASSLRQTENSPLHF.

This sequence joins TRBV7-9 and TRBJ2-3; TRBD2 aligns across 13 bases. The length of the CDR3 is 18 residues. The germline gives CDR1 SEHNR, CDR2 FQNEAQ (reference sequence). The V segment lost 1 base and the J segment 2 bases; nucleotides outside the gene matches: 6. The CDR3 sequence: CASSLGDTSGRATDTQYF. DNA for the CDR3: TGTGCCAGCAGCTTAGGGGACACTAGCGGGAGGGCCACAGATACGCAGTATTTT.

The rearrangement joins TRBV5-8 to TRBJ1-5, with 7 bases matching TRBD1. V trimming: 0 bases; J trimming: 6 bases; junction bases outside the gene matches: 0. The CDR3 covers 13 residues. Germline values: CDR1 SGHTS, CDR2 YDEGEE. This chain's CDR3 is CASSLDRGQPQHF. DNA for the CDR3: TGTGCCAGCAGCTTGGACAGGGGTCAGCCCCAGCATTTT.

The V and J genes are TRBV6-5 and TRBJ2-7; 9 bases match TRBD2. Losses at the gene ends were 7 bases for V and 0 bases for J; bases not matched to a gene: 7. The germline V gene encodes CDR1 MNHEY and CDR2 SVGAGI. The CDR3 runs to 15 residues. The CDR3 reads CASNRAGGRSYEQYF. In DNA form, the CDR3 reads TGTGCCAGCAACCGAGCGGGAGGTCGCTCCTACGAGCAGTACTTC.

The CDR3 DNA sequence: TGCGCCAGCAGCTCGGGACACCCGAGCTCTGGAAACACCATATATTTT. This sequence encodes CASSSGHPSSGNTIYF. V and J are TRBV5-1 and TRBJ1-3, with D maybe TRBD1 (6 bases). The CDR3 consists of 16 residues. Germline V gene lookup returns CDR1 SGHRS and CDR2 YFSETQ. V was clipped by 3 bases and J by 0 bases, with 13 bases between them. Variable domain in full (rest from reference TRBV5-1 and TRBJ1-3): KAGVTQTPRYLIKTRGQQVTLSCSPISGHRSVSWYQQTPGQGLQFLFEYFSETQRNKGNFPGRFSGRQFSNSRSEMNVSTLELGDSALYLCASSSGHPSSGNTIYFGEGSWLTVV.

This clone was counted a single time. The chain is built from TRBV11-2 and TRBJ2-2; D call uncertain. The length of the CDR3 is 14 residues. V lost 8 bases to trimming and J lost 4 bases, with 14 bases between them. Per germline, CDR1 SGHAT and CDR2 FQNNGV. CDR3 amino acids: CASQGLFSTGELFF. The CDR3 nucleotides are TGTGCCAGCCAAGGCCTGTTTAGCACCGGGGAGCTGTTTTTT.

The chain has TRBV19 and TRBJ1-1; the match to TRBD1 covers 12 bases. CDR1 LNHDA and CDR2 SQIVND come from the germline V gene (reference sequence). The CDR3 covers 16 residues. Germline trimming cut 6 bases from V and 5 bases from J; bases unmatched to any gene: 10. The CDR3 DNA is TGTGCCAGTAGCCTCGGGACAGGGGGCGCAAGAACTGAAGCTTTCTTT. It yields the protein CASSLGTGGARTEAFF.

V is TRBV2 and J is TRBJ1-1, with TRBD1 identical over 9 bases. The CDR3 has 15 amino acids. In germline, CDR1 is SNHLY, CDR2 FYNNEI. V gave up 6 bases and J gave up 4 bases; unmatched junction bases: 9. CDR3 DNA: TGTGCCAGCAGGGCGGACAGGGGAAGGGGCACTGAAGCTTTCTTT. Its protein product is CASRADRGRGTEAFF. Full variable domain (remainder filled in from reference TRBV2 and TRBJ1-1): EPEVTQTPSHQVTQMGQEVILRCVPISNHLYFYWYRQILGQKVEFLVSFYNNEISEKSEIFDDQFSVERPDGSNFTLKIRSTKLEDSAMYFCASRADRGRGTEAFFGQGTRLTVV.

The chain carries TRBV7-2 and TRBJ2-7; 7 bases match TRBD2. There are 16 residues in the CDR3. From germline, CDR1 is SGHTA and CDR2 FQGNSA. With V trimmed by 3 bases and J by 0 bases, 8 bases remained unmatched. This chain's CDR3 is CASSLIAGFSSYEQYF. DNA for the CDR3: TGTGCCAGCAGCTTGATAGCGGGTTTTAGCTCCTACGAGCAGTACTTC.